Only a few counts were recorded for the clone carrying this T cell receptor beta chain. What it binds is unknown. This specimen belongs to a study of T cells after yellow fever vaccination. 5'RACE template switching generated TCR cDNA, adding a universal primer site and UMIs. TCRdb analysed the 5' RACE reads with MiXCR anew, one entry per CDR3 protein. The sample records some 500,000 distinct CDR3 sequences, approximately 12% being singletons. Study findings and constraints: Reappearance after the booster was seen for most primary-vaccination clones, at roughly 96% CD4 and 85% to 90% CD8. Highly abundant clonotypes carried over from the bulk population could end up in FACS-sorted repertoires as contaminants. A weaker but faster secondary response was observed, peaking on day 5 versus 15.

The CDR3 has 14 amino acids. Germline V gene lookup returns CDR1 SGHNT and CDR2 YYREEE (reference sequence). J was trimmed by 7 bases and V by 5 bases; bases with no gene match: 8. Sequences were derived from PBMCs, sampled on the day of the yellow fever booster vaccination. This TCR was recovered from a man aged 25-45 years who received the YFV17D yellow fever vaccine. V and J are TRBV5-4 and TRBJ1-1; 10 nucleotides align to TRBD1. The CDR3 nucleotides read TGTGCCAGCAGTTTCGACAGGGGGCTAGGTGAAGCTTTCTTT. This encodes CASSFDRGLGEAFF.